This TCR beta chain was captured in a study of blood T cell repertoires in COVID-19. Assay: immunoSEQ multiplex PCR; the TCRdb copy retains only in-frame clones and omits some. The top ten hold under 25% of the sample, which has about 94,000 clones, about 80% seen once. The trim removed 3 bases at V and 8 bases at J, leaving 5 bases unmatched. The CDR3 length is 13 residues. From germline, CDR1 is SGHAT and CDR2 FQDESV (reference sequence). The chain uses TRBV11-1 and TRBJ1-2; the match to TRBD1 covers 8 bases. The TCR was taken from a woman older than 75 with acute or convalescent COVID-19. The sequenced sample was peripheral blood. CDR3 DNA sequence: TGTGCCAGCAGCTTTGGACAGGGAGGGGGCTACACCTTC. It is translated as CASSFGQGGGYTF.